These 14 T cell receptor beta chains came from one sample sequenced in a study of monozygotic twins with inflammatory bowel disease. TCRdb re-called the 5' RACE reads and catalogs CDR3 proteins one per entry, DNA excluded. The table lists 350,000 to 550,000 distinct CDR3 sequences. Sample: blood. The origin of the receptors is a human donor with ulcerative colitis or Crohn's disease, or a healthy co-twin of an affected twin (not recorded which).

The rearrangement joins TRBV3-1 to TRBJ1-2; TCRdb's D call of TRBD1 is untestable without DNA. This CDR3 is 14 amino acids long. Germline CDR1 reads LGHDT; CDR2 reads YNNKEL (reference sequence). This chain's CDR3 is CASSQGTGFDGYTF.

This chain joins TRBV5-1 and TRBJ2-3; TCRdb returns TRBD2, unconfirmable since there is no DNA. The CDR3 totals 15 residues. Germline lookup yields CDR1 SGHRS and CDR2 YFSETQ. CDR3 in amino acids: CASSRRAIRGDTQYF.

The V call is TRBV28, the J call TRBJ2-3; TCRdb indicates TRBD2, and absent DNA this call remains unverified. Germline V gene lookup returns CDR1 MDHEN and CDR2 SYDVKM. The length of the CDR3 is 15 residues. The CDR3 region is CASSSPGRGGATQYF. Supplemented by reference TRBV28 and TRBJ2-3, the full variable domain reads DVKVTQSSRYLVKRTGEKVFLECVQDMDHENMFWYRQDPGLGLRLIYFSYDVKMKEKGDIPEGYSVSREKKERFSLILESASTNQTSMYLCASSSPGRGGATQYFGPGTRLTVL.

This chain uses TRBV6-5 with TRBJ2-7; no DNA is available, so the TRBD2 call from TCRdb remains unchecked. CDR3 size: 14 residues. Per germline, CDR1 MNHEY and CDR2 SVGAGI. CDR3 sequence reads: CASSYQRGDYEQYF.

The chain links TRBV20-1 to TRBJ2-1; TCRdb indicates TRBD1, and absent DNA this call remains unverified. Germline V gene data show CDR1 as DFQATT and CDR2 as SNEGSKA (reference sequence). This CDR3 has 14 residues. This CDR3 reads CSANLPGRTGEQFF.

This CDR3 is CASSLSDRADEQYF. The rearrangement joins TRBV27 to TRBJ2-7; TCRdb outputs TRBD1, but without DNA this stays unchecked. The length of the CDR3 is 14 residues. The V gene's germline CDR1 is MNHEY and CDR2 SMNVEV (reference sequence).

The V gene is TRBV6-1, the J gene TRBJ1-1. CDR3 size: 13 residues. From germline, CDR1 is MNHNS and CDR2 SASEGT. This CDR3 reads CASSVRGLTEAFF.

The chain has TRBV11-2 and TRBJ2-1; TCRdb's D call, TRBD1, is unchecked because there is no DNA. CDR1 SGHAT and CDR2 FQNNGV come from the germline V gene. CDR3 length equals 14 residues. The CDR3 region is CASASYEGRMEQFF.

The gene calls are TRBV6-2 or TRBV6-3 and TRBJ1-5; TCRdb indicates TRBD1, and absent DNA this call remains unverified. CDR1 is MNHEY and CDR2 is SVGEGT in the germline V gene. This CDR3 comprises 15 residues. The CDR3 sequence: CASSPLGGQNQPQHF.

The V gene is TRBV3-1, the J gene TRBJ2-1. This CDR3 contains 14 residues. Germline V gene sequence: CDR1 LGHDT, CDR2 YNNKEL (reference sequence). The CDR3 reads CASSQDPLFNEQFF.

This chain connects TRBV29-1 to TRBJ1-4; TCRdb selects TRBD1, and the lack of DNA leaves this call unchecked. CDR3 length equals 14 residues. CDR1 and CDR2 (germline): SQVTM, ANQGSEA. CDR3 sequence: CSVRGQGAFEKLFF.

The CDR3 protein is CASSPSAGEEQFF. V and J are TRBV7-3 and TRBJ2-1; TCRdb picks TRBD2, but there is no DNA to check that call. The CDR3 sequence is 13 residues long. Germline CDR1 is SGHTA and CDR2 is FQGTGA.

The chain carries TRBV9 and TRBJ2-3; TCRdb's assignment of TRBD2 cannot be checked, as there is no DNA. The CDR3 loop spans 17 amino acids. Germline-derived CDR1 and CDR2 are SGDLS and YYNGEE. The CDR3 spells CASSLVASGGPADTQYF.

The chain uses TRBV5-8 and TRBJ1-1. Looked up from germline, CDR1 is SGHTS and CDR2 is YDEGEE. The CDR3 has 17 residues. This CDR3 reads CASSLEGRSHSNTEAFF.